Each of the 11 T cell receptor beta chains below was sequenced from the same sample in a study of blood T cell repertoires in COVID-19. Profiled with immunoSEQ multiplex PCR; TCRdb holds only in-frame clones, not every one. This table holds 250,000 or so clones, 75% to 90% found once. Source material: PBMCs or T cells enriched from blood (not recorded which). These receptors were collected from a woman between 50 and 59 years old who had recovered from COVID-19.

This chain uses TRBV28 with TRBJ2-7, with 8 bases aligning to TRBD1. The CDR3 is 12 residues long. Trimming at V came to 10 bases and at J to 4 bases, leaving 6 bases not matched to a gene. CDR1 is MDHEN, CDR2 SYDVKM, per germline. The CDR3 here is CATSQGDYEQYF. In DNA form, the CDR3 reads TGTGCCACTTCACAGGGGGATTACGAGCAGTACTTC.

The chain has TRBV11-2 and TRBJ1-1; no clear D gene. CDR3 length: 13 amino acids. The germline V and J ends were trimmed by 5 bases and 1 base, with 8 bases remaining between them. The V gene's germline CDR1 is SGHAT and CDR2 FQNNGV. CDR3 DNA: TGTGCCAGCAGCATAACAAGGAACACTGAAGCTTTCTTT. Its protein is CASSITRNTEAFF.

The chain employs TRBV7-9 and TRBJ2-2; 10 nucleotides match TRBD1. The germline V gene has CDR1 SEHNR and CDR2 FQNEAQ (reference sequence). The CDR3 sequence is 14 residues long. The V and J ends lost 5 bases and 6 bases, in that order; junction bases with no gene match: 3. The CDR3 reads CASSPTGGSGELFF. CDR3 sequence (DNA): TGTGCCAGCAGCCCGACAGGGGGCTCCGGGGAGCTGTTTTTT.

The chain employs TRBV2 and TRBJ2-3; possibly TRBD1 for D (8 bases). This CDR3 is 17 amino acids long. Trimming removed 4 bases from V and 2 bases from J, with 19 bases in between. Germline V gene lookup returns CDR1 SNHLY and CDR2 FYNNEI. CDR3 in amino acids: CASSGNRGGMVTDTQYF. The CDR3, as DNA: TGTGCCAGCAGTGGGAACAGGGGGGGCATGGTCACAGATACGCAGTATTTT.

The gene calls are TRBV19 and TRBJ1-5; 8 bases map to TRBD1. CDR1 LNHDA and CDR2 SQIVND come from the germline V gene (reference sequence). V dropped 3 bases and J dropped 4; count of bases not matched to a gene: 8. CDR3 length: 16 residues. The CDR3 protein is CASSIFGQGSNQPQHF. The CDR3 DNA follows: TGTGCCAGTAGTATCTTCGGACAGGGAAGTAATCAGCCCCAGCATTTT.

Worth noting for this clone: The sample holds other DNA sequences that translate to the same CDR3. This chain connects TRBV18 to TRBJ2-7, with TRBD2 as a possible D gene (6 bases). The CDR3 covers 12 residues. CDR1 is KGHSH and CDR2 is LQKENI in the germline V gene. V lost 3 bases and J 6 bases, leaving 9 bases between the germline ends. The CDR3 reads CASSPTSFEQYF. The CDR3 region has the DNA TGTGCCAGCTCACCGACTAGTTTCGAGCAGTACTTC.

CDR3 protein: CASSLVLAGGVQYF. The CDR3 nucleotides read TGTGCCAGCAGCTTAGTTCTAGCGGGGGGGGTGCAGTACTTC. The gene calls are TRBV11-2 and TRBJ2-7; TRBD2 matches 12 bases. The junction had 4 bases not matched to a gene; V was cut back by 1 base and J by 9 bases. The CDR3 is 14 residues long. The germline V gene has CDR1 SGHAT and CDR2 FQNNGV.

The chain has TRBV19 and TRBJ1-5, with 7 bases lining up with TRBD1. The CDR3 contains 17 residues. The trim removed 0 bases at V and 6 bases at J, leaving 11 bases unmatched. The germline CDR1 and CDR2 sequences are LNHDA and SQIVND (reference sequence). For the CDR3, the DNA is TGTGCCAGTAGTATAGATCGGTCGGGGACAGCGGCTCAGCCCCAGCATTTT. This codes for CASSIDRSGTAAQPQHF. Filled out from reference TRBV19 and TRBJ1-5, the complete variable domain reads DGGITQSPKYLFRKEGQNVTLSCEQNLNHDAMYWYRQDPGQGLRLIYYSQIVNDFQKGDIAEGYSVSREKKESFPLTVTSAQKNPTAFYLCASSIDRSGTAAQPQHFGDGTRLSIL.

J is TRBJ2-1 and V is TRBV7-2, with TRBD2 as a possible D gene (6 bases). V was shortened by 1 base and J by 7 bases, with 14 bases between the two germline ends. Germline V gives CDR1 SGHTA, CDR2 FQGNSA. This CDR3 contains 15 residues. The CDR3 sequence is CASSLEGLPINEQFF. The CDR3 nucleotides are TGTGCCAGCAGCTTAGAGGGACTGCCTATTAATGAGCAGTTCTTC.

The gene calls are TRBV3-1 (or the pseudogene TRBV3-2) and TRBJ1-2; TRBD1 aligns across 9 bases. Trimming cost V 4 bases and J 5 bases; bases outside gene matches: 5. This CDR3 is built from 14 residues. Germline V gives CDR1 LGHDT, CDR2 YNNKEL (reference sequence). The CDR3 spells CASSLQGAAYGYTF. Written as DNA, the CDR3 is TGTGCCAGCAGCCTACAGGGGGCTGCGTATGGCTACACCTTC.

The genes are TRBV6-5 and TRBJ2-3; a possible D gene is TRBD2 (5 bases). The V and J ends lost 8 bases and 4 bases respectively, with 10 bases between them. The CDR3 spans 12 residues. Per the germline V gene, CDR1 is MNHEY and CDR2 is SVGAGI. The CDR3 coding sequence is TGTGCCAGCGAGGGTCGGGCAGATACGCAGTATTTT. This encodes CASEGRADTQYF.